In its sample, the clone carrying this T cell receptor (beta chain) was seen a few times. Trimming removed 0 bases at V and 2 bases at J, with 6 bases between. CDR1 and CDR2 (germline): SGHRS, YFSETQ. This CDR3 spans 14 amino acids. This sample was included in a study of shared clonotypes between healthy human individuals. Measured with immunoSEQ multiplex PCR; TCRdb has only the in-frame clones, and not every one. Found here are over 950,000 clones, 77% of them singletons; the top ten hold 0.85% to 1%. The V and J genes are TRBV5-1 and TRBJ1-3; D is unresolved. This TCR came from a man younger than 35 in good health. Some clones in this sample may be carry-over from other donors' samples. The sequenced sample consisted of memory CD4+ T cells from PBMCs. Subset given: CD45RA-negative fraction. CDR3 sequence reads: CASSLGPTGNTIYF. The CDR3 region has the DNA TGCGCCAGCAGCTTGGGTCCTACTGGAAACACCATATATTTT. The variable domain in full, with the rest retrieved from reference TRBV5-1 and TRBJ1-3, is KAGVTQTPRYLIKTRGQQVTLSCSPISGHRSVSWYQQTPGQGLQFLFEYFSETQRNKGNFPGRFSGRQFSNSRSEMNVSTLELGDSALYLCASSLGPTGNTIYFGEGSWLTVV.